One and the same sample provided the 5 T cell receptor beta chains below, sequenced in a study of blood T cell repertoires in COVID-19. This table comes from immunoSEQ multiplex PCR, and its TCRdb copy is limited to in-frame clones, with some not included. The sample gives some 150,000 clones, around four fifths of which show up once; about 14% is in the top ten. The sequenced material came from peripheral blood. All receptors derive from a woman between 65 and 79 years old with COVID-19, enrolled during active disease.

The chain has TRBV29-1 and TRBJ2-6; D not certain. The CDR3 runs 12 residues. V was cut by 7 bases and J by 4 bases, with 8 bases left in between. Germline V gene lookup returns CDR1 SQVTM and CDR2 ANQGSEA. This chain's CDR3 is CSAGHGANVLTF. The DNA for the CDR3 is TGCAGCGCTGGGCACGGGGCCAACGTCCTGACTTTC. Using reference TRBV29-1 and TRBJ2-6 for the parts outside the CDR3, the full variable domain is SAVISQKPSRDICQRGTSLTIQCQVDSQVTMMFWYRQQPGQSLTLIATANQGSEATYESGFVIDKFPISRPNLTFSTLTVSNMSPEDSSIYLCSAGHGANVLTFGAGSRLTVL.

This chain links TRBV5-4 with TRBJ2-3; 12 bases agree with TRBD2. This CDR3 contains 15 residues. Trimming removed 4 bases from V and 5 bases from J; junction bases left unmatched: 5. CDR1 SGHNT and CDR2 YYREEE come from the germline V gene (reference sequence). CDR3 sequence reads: CASSQTSGRKDTQYF. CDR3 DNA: TGTGCCAGCAGCCAGACTAGCGGGAGAAAAGATACGCAGTATTTT.

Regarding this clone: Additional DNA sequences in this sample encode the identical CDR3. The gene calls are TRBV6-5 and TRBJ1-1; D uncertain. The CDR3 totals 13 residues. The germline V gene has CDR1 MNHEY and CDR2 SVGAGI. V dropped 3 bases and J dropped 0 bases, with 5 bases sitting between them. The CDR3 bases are TGTGCCAGCAGTTATTCAGTGAACACTGAAGCTTTCTTT. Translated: CASSYSVNTEAFF.

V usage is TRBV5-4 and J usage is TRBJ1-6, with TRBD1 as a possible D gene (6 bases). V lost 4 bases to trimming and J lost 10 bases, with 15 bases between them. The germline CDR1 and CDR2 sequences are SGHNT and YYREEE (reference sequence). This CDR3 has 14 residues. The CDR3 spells CASSDADSYSPLHF. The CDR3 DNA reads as TGTGCCAGCAGCGACGCGGACAGTTACTCACCCCTCCACTTT.

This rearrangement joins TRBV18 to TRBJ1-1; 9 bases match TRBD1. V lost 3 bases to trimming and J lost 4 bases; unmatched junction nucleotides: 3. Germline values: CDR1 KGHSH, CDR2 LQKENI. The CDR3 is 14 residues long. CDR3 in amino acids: CASSPETGGTEAFF. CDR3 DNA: TGTGCCAGCTCACCCGAGACAGGGGGCACTGAAGCTTTCTTT.